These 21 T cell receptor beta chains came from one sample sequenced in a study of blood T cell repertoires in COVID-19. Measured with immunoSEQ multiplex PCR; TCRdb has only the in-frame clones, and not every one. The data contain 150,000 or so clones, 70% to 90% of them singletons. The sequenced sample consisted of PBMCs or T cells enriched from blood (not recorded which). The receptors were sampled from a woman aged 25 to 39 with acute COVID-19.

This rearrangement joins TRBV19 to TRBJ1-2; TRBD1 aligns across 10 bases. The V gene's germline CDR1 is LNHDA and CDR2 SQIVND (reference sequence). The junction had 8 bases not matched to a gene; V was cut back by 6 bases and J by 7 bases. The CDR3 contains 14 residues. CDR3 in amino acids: CASSPDRGYRGYTF. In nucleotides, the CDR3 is TGTGCCAGTAGCCCGGACAGGGGGTATCGTGGCTACACCTTC.

CDR3 residues: CASSFAPSANTGELFF. CDR3 DNA sequence: TGCGCCAGCAGCTTCGCGCCGTCTGCGAACACCGGGGAGCTGTTTTTT. This chain uses TRBV5-1 with TRBJ2-2; D call uncertain. The CDR3 has 16 amino acids. V lost 2 bases, J lost 0 bases, and 11 bases lay in between. Germline loops: CDR1 SGHRS, CDR2 YFSETQ.

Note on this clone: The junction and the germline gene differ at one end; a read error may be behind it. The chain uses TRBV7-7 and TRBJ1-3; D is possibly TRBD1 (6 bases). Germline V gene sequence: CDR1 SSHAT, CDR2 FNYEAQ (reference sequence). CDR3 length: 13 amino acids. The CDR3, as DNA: TGTGCTAGCAGCTTAAACAGGGATAACACCATATATTTT. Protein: CASSLNRDNTIYF. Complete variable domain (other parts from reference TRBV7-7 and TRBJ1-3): GAGVSQSPRYKVTKRGQDVTLRCDPISSHATLYWYQQALGQGPEFLTYFNYEAQPDKSGLPSDRFSAERPEGSISTLTIQRTEQRDSAMYRCASSLNRDNTIYFGEGSWLTVV.

The CDR3 sequence is CASSLALGRMNTEAFF. The CDR3 DNA sequence: TGTGCCAGCAGCTTGGCCCTGGGGAGAATGAACACTGAAGCTTTCTTT. The rearrangement joins TRBV5-6 to TRBJ1-1; D is uncertain. Per the germline V gene, CDR1 is SGHDT and CDR2 is YYEEEE. V lost 0 bases and J 0 bases, leaving 12 bases between the germline ends. This CDR3 spans 16 amino acids.

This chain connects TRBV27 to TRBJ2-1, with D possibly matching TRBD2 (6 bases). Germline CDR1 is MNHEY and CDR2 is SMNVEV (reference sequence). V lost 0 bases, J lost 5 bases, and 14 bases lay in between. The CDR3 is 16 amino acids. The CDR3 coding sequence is TGTGCCAGCAGTTTATCCCGGGACTCCCTCCACAATGAGCAGTTCTTC. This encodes CASSLSRDSLHNEQFF.

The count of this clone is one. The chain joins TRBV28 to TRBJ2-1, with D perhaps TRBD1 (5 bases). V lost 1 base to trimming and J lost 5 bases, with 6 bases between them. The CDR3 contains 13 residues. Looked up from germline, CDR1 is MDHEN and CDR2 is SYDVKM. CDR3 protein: CASSLFRDNEQFF. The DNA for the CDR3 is TGTGCCAGCAGTTTATTCAGGGACAATGAGCAGTTCTTC.

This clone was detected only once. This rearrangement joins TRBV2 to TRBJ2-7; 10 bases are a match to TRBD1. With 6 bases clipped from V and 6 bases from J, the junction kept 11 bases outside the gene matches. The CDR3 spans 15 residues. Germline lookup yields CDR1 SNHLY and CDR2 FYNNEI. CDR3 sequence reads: CASSDTTDRGGEQYF. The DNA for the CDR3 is TGTGCCAGCAGCGACACCACGGACAGGGGGGGCGAGCAGTACTTC.

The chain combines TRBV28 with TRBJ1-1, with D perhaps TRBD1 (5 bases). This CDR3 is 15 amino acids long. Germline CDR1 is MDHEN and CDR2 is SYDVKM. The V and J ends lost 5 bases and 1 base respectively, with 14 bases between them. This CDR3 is CASSRSGSRNTEAFF. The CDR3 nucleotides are TGTGCCAGCAGTCGATCAGGGTCGAGGAACACTGAAGCTTTCTTT.

As DNA, the CDR3 is TGTGCCAGCAGTTTAACTAGCGGGATCTCGGGAAACATTCAGTACTTC. Translated, it gives CASSLTSGISGNIQYF. The chain has TRBV28 and TRBJ2-4; 10 bases fit TRBD2. The CDR3 runs 16 residues. Per the germline V gene, CDR1 is MDHEN and CDR2 is SYDVKM. V was clipped by 2 bases and J by 6 bases; unmatched bases: 7.

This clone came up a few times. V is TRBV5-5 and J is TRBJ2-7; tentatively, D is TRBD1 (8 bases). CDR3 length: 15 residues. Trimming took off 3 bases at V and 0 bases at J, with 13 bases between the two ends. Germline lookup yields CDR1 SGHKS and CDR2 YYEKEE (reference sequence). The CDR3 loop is CASSWGGQVSYEQYF. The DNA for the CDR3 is TGTGCCAGCAGCTGGGGGGGACAGGTCTCCTACGAGCAGTACTTC.

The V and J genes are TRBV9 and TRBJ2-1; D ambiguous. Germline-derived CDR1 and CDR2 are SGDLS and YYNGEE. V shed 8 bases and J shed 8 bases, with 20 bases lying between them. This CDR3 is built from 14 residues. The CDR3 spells CASSRGLVVDEQFF. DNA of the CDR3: TGTGCCAGTAGTAGAGGTTTAGTGGTCGATGAGCAGTTCTTC.

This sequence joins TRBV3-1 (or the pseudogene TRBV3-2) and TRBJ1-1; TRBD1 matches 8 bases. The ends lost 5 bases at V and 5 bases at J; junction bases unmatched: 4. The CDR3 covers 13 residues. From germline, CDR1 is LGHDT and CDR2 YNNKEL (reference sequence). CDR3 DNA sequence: TGTGCCAGCAGCTTGGACAGGGAAACTGAAGCTTTCTTT. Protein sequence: CASSLDRETEAFF.

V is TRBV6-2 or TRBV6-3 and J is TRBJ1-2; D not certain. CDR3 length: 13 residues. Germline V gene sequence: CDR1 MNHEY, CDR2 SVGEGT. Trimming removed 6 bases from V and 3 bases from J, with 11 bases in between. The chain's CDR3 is CASSPEFYYGYTF. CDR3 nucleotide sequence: TGTGCCAGCAGCCCCGAGTTCTACTATGGCTACACCTTC.

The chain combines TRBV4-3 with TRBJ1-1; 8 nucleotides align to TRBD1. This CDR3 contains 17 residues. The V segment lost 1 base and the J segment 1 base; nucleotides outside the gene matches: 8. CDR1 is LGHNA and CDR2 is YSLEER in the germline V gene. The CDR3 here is CASSQVWPGGENTEAFF. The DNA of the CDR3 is TGCGCCAGCAGCCAAGTCTGGCCAGGGGGCGAGAACACTGAAGCTTTCTTT.

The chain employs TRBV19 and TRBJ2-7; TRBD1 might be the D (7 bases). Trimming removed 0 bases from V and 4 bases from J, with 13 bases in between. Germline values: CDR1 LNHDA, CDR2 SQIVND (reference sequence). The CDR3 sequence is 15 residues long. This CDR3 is CASSIEEGAGYEQYF. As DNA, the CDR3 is TGTGCCAGTAGTATAGAGGAGGGGGCCGGGTACGAGCAGTACTTC.

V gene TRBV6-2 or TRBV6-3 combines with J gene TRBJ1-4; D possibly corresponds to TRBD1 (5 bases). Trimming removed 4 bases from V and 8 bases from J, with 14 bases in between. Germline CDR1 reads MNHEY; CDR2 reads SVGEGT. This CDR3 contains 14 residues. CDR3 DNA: TGTGCCAGCAGTTTTTCGACAGAAGGGGAAAAACTGTTTTTT. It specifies CASSFSTEGEKLFF.

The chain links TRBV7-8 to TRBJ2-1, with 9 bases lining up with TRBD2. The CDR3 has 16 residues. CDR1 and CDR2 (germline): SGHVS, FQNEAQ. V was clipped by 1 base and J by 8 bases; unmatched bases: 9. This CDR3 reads CASSLEVGGRGYEQFF. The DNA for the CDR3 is TGTGCCAGCAGCTTAGAAGTGGGCGGGAGGGGGTATGAGCAGTTCTTC.

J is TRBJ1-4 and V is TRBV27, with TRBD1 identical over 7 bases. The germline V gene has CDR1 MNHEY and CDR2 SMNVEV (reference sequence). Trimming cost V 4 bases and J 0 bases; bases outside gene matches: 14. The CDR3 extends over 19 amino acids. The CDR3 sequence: CASSSSIHRGESTNEKLFF. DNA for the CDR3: TGTGCCAGCAGTTCATCCATCCACAGGGGAGAGTCAACTAATGAAAAACTGTTTTTT.

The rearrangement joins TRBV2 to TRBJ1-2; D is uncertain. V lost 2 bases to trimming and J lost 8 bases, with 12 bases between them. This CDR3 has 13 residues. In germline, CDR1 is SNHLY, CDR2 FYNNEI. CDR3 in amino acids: CASSEQGSGGYTF. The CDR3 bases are TGTGCCAGCAGTGAACAAGGGAGCGGCGGCTACACCTTC. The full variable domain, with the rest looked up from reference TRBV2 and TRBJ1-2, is EPEVTQTPSHQVTQMGQEVILRCVPISNHLYFYWYRQILGQKVEFLVSFYNNEISEKSEIFDDQFSVERPDGSNFTLKIRSTKLEDSAMYFCASSEQGSGGYTFGSGTRLTVV.

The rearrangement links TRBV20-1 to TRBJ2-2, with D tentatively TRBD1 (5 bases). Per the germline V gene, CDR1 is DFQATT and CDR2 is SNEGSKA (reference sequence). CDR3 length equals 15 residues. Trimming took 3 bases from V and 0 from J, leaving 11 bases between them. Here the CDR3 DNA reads TGCAGTGCTAGTACGGACACCTCGAACACCGGGGAGCTGTTTTTT. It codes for CSASTDTSNTGELFF.

The CDR3 DNA sequence: TGTGCCAGCAGTTACTCGAGCGGGAGGGCCTACAATGAGCAGTTCTTC. As protein: CASSYSSGRAYNEQFF. This rearrangement joins TRBV6-2 or TRBV6-3 to TRBJ2-1, with 10 bases lining up with TRBD2. Germline V gene sequence: CDR1 MNHEY, CDR2 SVGEGT. The CDR3 runs 16 residues. V lost 0 bases and J lost 2; bases outside the gene matches: 1.